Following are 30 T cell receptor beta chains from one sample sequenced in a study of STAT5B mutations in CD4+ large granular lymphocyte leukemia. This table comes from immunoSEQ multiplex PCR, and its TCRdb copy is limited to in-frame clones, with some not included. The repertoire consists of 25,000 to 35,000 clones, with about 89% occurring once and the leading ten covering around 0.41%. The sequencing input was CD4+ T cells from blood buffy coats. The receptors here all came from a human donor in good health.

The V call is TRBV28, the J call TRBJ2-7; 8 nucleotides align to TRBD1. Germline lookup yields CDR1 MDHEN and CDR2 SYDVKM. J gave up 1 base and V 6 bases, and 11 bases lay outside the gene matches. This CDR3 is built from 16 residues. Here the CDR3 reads CASRGTGFRGSYEQYF. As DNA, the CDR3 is TGTGCCAGCAGGGGGACAGGATTTCGTGGGTCCTACGAGCAGTACTTC.

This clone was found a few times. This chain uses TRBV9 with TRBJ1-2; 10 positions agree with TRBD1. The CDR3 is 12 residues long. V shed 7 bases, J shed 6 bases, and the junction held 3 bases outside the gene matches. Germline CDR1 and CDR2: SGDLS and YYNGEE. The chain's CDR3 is CASPTGGDGYTF. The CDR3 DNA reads TGTGCCAGCCCGACAGGGGGCGATGGCTACACCTTC.

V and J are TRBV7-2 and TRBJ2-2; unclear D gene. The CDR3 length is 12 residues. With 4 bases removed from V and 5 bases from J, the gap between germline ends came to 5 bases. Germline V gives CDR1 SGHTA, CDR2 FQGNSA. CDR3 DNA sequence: TGTGCCAGCAGCTCGAGGACCGGGGAGCTGTTTTTT. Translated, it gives CASSSRTGELFF. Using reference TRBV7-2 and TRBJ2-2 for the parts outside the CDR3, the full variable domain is GAGVSQSPSNKVTEKGKDVELRCDPISGHTALYWYRQSLGQGLEFLIYFQGNSAPDKSGLPSDRFSAERTGGSVSTLTIQRTQQEDSAVYLCASSSRTGELFFGEGSRLTVL.

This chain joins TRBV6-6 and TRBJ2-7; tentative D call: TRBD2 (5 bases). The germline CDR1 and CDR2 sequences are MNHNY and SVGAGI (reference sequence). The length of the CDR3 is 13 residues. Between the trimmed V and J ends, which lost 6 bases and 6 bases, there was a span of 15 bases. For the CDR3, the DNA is TGTGCCAGCAGCCTTACTAGATTCTTCGAGCAGTACTTC. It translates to CASSLTRFFEQYF.

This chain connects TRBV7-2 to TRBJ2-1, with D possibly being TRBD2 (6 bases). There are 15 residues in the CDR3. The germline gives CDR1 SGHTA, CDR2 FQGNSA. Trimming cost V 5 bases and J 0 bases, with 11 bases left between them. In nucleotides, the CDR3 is TGTGCCAGCAGCCGAGGAGGGGTCTCCTACAATGAGCAGTTCTTC. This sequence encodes CASSRGGVSYNEQFF.

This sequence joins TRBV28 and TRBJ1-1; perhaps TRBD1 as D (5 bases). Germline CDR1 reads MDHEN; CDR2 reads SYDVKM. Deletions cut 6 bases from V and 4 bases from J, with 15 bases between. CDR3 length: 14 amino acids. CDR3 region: CASSTGWGGTEAFF. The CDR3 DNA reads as TGTGCCAGCAGCACCGGGTGGGGGGGCACTGAAGCTTTCTTT. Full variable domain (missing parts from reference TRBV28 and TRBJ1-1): DVKVTQSSRYLVKRTGEKVFLECVQDMDHENMFWYRQDPGLGLRLIYFSYDVKMKEKGDIPEGYSVSREKKERFSLILESASTNQTSMYLCASSTGWGGTEAFFGQGTRLTVV.

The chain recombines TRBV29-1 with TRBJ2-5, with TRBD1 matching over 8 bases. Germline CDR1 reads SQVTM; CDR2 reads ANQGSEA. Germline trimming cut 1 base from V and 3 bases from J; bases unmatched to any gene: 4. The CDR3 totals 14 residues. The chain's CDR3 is CSVEGQTGEETQYF. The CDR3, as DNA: TGCAGCGTTGAAGGTCAGACAGGGGAAGAGACCCAGTACTTC.

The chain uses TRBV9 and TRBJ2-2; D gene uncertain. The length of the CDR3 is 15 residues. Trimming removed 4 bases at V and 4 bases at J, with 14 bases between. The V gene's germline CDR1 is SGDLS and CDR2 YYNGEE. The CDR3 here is CASSPYLPTTGELFF. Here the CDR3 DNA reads TGTGCCAGCAGCCCCTACCTCCCGACCACCGGGGAGCTGTTTTTT. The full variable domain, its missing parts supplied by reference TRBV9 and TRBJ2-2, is DSGVTQTPKHLITATGQRVTLRCSPRSGDLSVYWYQQSLDQGLQFLIQYYNGEERAKGNILERFSAQQFPDLHSELNLSSLELGDSALYFCASSPYLPTTGELFFGEGSRLTVL.

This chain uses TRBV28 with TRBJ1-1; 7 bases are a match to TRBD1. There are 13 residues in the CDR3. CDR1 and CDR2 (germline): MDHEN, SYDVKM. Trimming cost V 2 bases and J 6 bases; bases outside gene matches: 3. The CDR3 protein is CASSLTGAAEAFF. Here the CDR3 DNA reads TGTGCCAGCAGTTTAACAGGGGCAGCTGAAGCTTTCTTT.

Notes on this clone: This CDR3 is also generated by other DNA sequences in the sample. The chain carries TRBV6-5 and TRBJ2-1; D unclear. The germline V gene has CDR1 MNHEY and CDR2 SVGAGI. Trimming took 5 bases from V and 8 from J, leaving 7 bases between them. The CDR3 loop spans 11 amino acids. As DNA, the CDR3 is TGTGCCAGCAGTCGCCTCGATGAGCAGTTCTTC. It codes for CASSRLDEQFF.

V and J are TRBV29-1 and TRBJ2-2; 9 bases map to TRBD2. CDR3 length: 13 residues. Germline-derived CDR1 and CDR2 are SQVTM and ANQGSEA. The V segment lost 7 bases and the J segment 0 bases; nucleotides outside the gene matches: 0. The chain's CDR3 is CSASGANTGELFF. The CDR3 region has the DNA TGCAGCGCTAGCGGGGCGAACACCGGGGAGCTGTTTTTT.

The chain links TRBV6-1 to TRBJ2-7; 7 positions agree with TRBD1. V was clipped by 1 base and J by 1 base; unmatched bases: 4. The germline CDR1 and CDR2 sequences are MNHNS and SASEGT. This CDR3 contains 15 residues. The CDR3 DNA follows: TGTGCCAGCAGTGAAGAGAGGACAGGATCCTACGAGCAGTACTTC. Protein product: CASSEERTGSYEQYF.

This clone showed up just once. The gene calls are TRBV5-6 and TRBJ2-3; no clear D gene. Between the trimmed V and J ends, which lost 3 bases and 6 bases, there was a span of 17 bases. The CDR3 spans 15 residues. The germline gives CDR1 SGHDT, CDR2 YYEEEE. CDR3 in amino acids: CASSSSGRKRDTQYF. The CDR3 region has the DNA TGTGCCAGCAGCTCCTCCGGCCGGAAAAGGGATACGCAGTATTTT.

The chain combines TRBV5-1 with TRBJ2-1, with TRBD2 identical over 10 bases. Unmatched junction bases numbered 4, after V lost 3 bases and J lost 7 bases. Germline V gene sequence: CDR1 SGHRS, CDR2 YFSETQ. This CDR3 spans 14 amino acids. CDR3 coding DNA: TGCGCCAGCAGCTCCGGGACTAGCGTTAATGAGCAGTTCTTC. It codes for CASSSGTSVNEQFF.

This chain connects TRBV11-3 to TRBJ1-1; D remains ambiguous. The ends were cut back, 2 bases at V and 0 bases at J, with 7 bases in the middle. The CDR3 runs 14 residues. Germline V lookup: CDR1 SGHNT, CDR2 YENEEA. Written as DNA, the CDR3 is TGTGCCAGCAGCTTAAACAGCTTGAACACTGAAGCTTTCTTT. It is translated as CASSLNSLNTEAFF.

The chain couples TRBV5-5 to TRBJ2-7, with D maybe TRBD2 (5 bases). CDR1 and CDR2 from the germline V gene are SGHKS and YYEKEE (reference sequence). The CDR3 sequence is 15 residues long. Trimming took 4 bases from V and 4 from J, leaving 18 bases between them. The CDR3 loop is CASSPQSGVAYEQYF. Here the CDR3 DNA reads TGTGCCAGCAGCCCGCAGTCCGGGGTAGCTTACGAGCAGTACTTC.

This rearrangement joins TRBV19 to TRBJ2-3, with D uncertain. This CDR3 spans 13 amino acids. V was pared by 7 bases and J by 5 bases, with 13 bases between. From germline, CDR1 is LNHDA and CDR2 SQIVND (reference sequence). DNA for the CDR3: TGTGCCAGTACCTCGGTGGCCGGAGATACGCAGTATTTT. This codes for CASTSVAGDTQYF. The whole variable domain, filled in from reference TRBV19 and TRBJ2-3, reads DGGITQSPKYLFRKEGQNVTLSCEQNLNHDAMYWYRQDPGQGLRLIYYSQIVNDFQKGDIAEGYSVSREKKESFPLTVTSAQKNPTAFYLCASTSVAGDTQYFGPGTRLTVL.

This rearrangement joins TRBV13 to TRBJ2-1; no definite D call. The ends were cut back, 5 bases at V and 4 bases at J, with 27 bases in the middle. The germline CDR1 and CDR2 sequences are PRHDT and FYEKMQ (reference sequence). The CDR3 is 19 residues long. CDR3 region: CASSHQRPRSLRTYNEQFF. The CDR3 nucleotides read TGTGCCAGCAGCCACCAGAGGCCCCGTTCCCTTAGAACTTACAATGAGCAGTTCTTC.

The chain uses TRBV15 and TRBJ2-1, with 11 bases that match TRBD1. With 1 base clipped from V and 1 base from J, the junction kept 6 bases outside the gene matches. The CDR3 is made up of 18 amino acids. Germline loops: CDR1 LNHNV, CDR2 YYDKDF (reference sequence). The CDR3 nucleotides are TGTGCCACCAGCAGAGGGACAGGGGGCTCGTGGTCCTACAATGAGCAGTTCTTC. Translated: CATSRGTGGSWSYNEQFF.

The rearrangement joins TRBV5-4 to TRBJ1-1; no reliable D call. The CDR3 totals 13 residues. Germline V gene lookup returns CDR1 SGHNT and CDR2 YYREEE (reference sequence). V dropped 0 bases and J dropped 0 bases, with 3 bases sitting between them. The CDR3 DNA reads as TGTGCCAGCAGCTTGGACCTGAACACTGAAGCTTTCTTT. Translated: CASSLDLNTEAFF.

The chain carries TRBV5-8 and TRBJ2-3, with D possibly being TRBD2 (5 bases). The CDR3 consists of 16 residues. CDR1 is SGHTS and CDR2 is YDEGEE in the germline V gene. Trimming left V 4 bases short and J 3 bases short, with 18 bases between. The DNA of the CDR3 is TGTGCCAGCAGCGTGGGTACTAGGCCCTTGACAGATACGCAGTATTTT. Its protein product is CASSVGTRPLTDTQYF.

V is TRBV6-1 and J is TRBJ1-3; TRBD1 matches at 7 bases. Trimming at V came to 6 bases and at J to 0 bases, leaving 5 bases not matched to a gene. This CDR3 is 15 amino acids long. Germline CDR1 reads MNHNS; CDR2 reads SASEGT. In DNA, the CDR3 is TGTGCCAGCAGAAGGACAGGCGACTCTGGAAACACCATATATTTT. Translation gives CASRRTGDSGNTIYF.

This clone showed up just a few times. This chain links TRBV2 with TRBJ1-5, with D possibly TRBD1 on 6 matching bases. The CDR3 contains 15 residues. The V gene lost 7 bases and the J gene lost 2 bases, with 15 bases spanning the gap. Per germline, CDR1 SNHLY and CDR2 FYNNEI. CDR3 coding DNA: TGTGCCAGCAATAACAGGGAATCAGGCAATCAGCCCCAGCATTTT. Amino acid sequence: CASNNRESGNQPQHF.

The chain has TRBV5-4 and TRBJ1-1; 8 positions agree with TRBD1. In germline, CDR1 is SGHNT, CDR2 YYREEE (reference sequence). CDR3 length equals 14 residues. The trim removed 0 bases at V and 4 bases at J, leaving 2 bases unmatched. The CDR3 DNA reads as TGTGCCAGCAGCTTGGACAGGGGGTCCACTGAAGCTTTCTTT. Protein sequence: CASSLDRGSTEAFF.

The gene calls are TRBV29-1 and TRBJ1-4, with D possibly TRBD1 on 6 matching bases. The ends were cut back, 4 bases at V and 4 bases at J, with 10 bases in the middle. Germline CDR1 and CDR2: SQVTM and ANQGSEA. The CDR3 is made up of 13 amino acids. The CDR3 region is CSVAGGGNEKLFF. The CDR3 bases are TGCAGCGTTGCTGGAGGGGGTAATGAAAAACTGTTTTTT.

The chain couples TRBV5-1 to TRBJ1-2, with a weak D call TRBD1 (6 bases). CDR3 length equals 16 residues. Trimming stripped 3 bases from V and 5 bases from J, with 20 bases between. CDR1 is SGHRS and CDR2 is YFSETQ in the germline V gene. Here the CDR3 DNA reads TGCGCCAGCAGCTCGACGGTGGGGGCAGAGTTTTATGGCTACACCTTC. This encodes CASSSTVGAEFYGYTF.

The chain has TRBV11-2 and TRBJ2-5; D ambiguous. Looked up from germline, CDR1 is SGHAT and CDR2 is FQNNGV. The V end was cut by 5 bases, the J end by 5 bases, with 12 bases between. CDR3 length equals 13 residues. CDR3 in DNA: TGTGCCAGCAGCGCGGACCGTCTCGAGACCCAGTACTTC. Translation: CASSADRLETQYF.

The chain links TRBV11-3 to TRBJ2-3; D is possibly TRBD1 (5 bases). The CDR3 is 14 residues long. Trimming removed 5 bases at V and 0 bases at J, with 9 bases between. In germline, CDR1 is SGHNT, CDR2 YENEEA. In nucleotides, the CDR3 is TGTGCCAGCAGCCATCGGACAAGCACAGATACGCAGTATTTT. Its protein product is CASSHRTSTDTQYF.

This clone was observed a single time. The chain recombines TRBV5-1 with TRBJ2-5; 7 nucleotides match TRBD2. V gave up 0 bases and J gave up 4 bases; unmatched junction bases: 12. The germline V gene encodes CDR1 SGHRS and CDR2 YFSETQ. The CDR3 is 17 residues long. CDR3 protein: CASSLEVVMGGSETQYF. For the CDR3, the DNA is TGCGCCAGCAGCTTGGAGGTAGTGATGGGAGGGTCAGAGACCCAGTACTTC. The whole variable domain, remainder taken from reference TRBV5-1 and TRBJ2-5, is KAGVTQTPRYLIKTRGQQVTLSCSPISGHRSVSWYQQTPGQGLQFLFEYFSETQRNKGNFPGRFSGRQFSNSRSEMNVSTLELGDSALYLCASSLEVVMGGSETQYFGPGTRLLVL.

CDR3 sequence (DNA): TGTGCCAGCTCAGAGACAGGGGGCACTGAAGCTTTCTTT. It specifies CASSETGGTEAFF. This rearrangement joins TRBV18 to TRBJ1-1, with TRBD1 matching 9 bases. V gave up 5 bases and J gave up 4 bases; unmatched junction bases: 2. CDR3 length: 13 amino acids. Germline assignment: CDR1 KGHSH and CDR2 LQKENI.